Sequencing of this T cell receptor (beta chain) was carried out in a study of CD8 T cells in ankylosing spondylitis. There are a few counts of this clonotype. Its antigen remains unidentified. TCRdb re-called the 5' RACE reads through MiXCR, storing one row per CDR3 protein. Of around 330,000 distinct CDR3 sequences listed, roughly 10% were seen once; the top ten hold more than 7%. From germline, CDR1 is DFQATT and CDR2 SNEGSKA (reference sequence). This CDR3 contains 16 residues. Trimming stripped 6 bases from V and 0 bases from J, with 20 bases between. Study outcomes and limitations: One TCR beta motif, made up of under ten highly homologous variants, appeared characteristic of ankylosing spondylitis blood. Disease-linked clones bore a CD8+ phenotype and were relatively rare in peripheral blood. As reported, disease-linked clones showed significant enrichment in matched ankylosing spondylitis synovial fluid.

Sequenced material: blood, either unsorted or a sorted T cell fraction (not recorded which). The rearrangement links TRBV20-1 to TRBJ1-1; D remains ambiguous. The TCR originated in a female donor with ankylosing spondylitis or in good health (not recorded which). The CDR3 nucleotides read TGCAGTGCCCCCCGGTCGGAAGGGCTCATGAACACTGAAGCTTTCTTT. Amino acids: CSAPRSEGLMNTEAFF.